The rows below give T cell receptor beta chains drawn from one sample of a study of shared clonotypes between healthy human individuals. Profiled with immunoSEQ multiplex PCR; TCRdb holds only in-frame clones, not every one. The repertoire holds some 2.1 million clones, with roughly 94% as singletons. The sample comprised naive CD4+ T cells sorted from blood. The receptors were gathered from a man aged 18-30 years in good health. The CDR3 runs from the conserved cysteine through the conserved F or W. A D gene is named only where the DNA matches it firmly. The listing skips clone size in some rows; elsewhere it reads once, few, many or a size class.

clone size,V gene,J gene,D gene,CDR3 DNA,CDR3 protein
once,TRBV5-1,TRBJ2-3,NA,TGCGCCAGCAGCTTGGACGACGGCACAGATACGCAGTATTTT,CASSLDDGTDTQYF
NA,TRBV28,TRBJ1-2,NA,TGTGCCAGCAGCCCGACGTCCCATGGCTACACCTTC,CASSPTSHGYTF
once,TRBV18,TRBJ2-2,TRBD2,TGTGCCAGCTCACCGCGGACTAGCGGGAGTACCGGGGAGCTGTTTTTT,CASSPRTSGSTGELFF
NA,TRBV30,TRBJ2-5,NA,TGTGCCTGGAGCGTAGGCGGTGAAACCCAGTACTTC,CAWSVGGETQYF
NA,TRBV6-1,TRBJ1-1,TRBD1,TGTGCCACCCGGACAGGGGGGCCGAACACTGAAGCTTTCTTT,CATRTGGPNTEAFF
NA,TRBV18,TRBJ2-7,TRBD2,TGTGCCAGCTCAGAACTAGCGGATCGTTACGAGCAGTACTTC,CASSELADRYEQYF
NA,TRBV27,TRBJ1-6,TRBD1,TGTGCCAGCAAGGCCCAGGTTCGGGGACAGTCGAGCTCCTATAATTCACCCCTCCACTTT,CASKAQVRGQSSSYNSPLHF
NA,TRBV6-5,TRBJ2-3,TRBD1,TGTGCCAGCAATAGAAGGACAGGATCAACAGATACGCAGTATTTT,CASNRRTGSTDTQYF
NA,TRBV2,TRBJ1-1,TRBD1,TGTGCCAGCAAAACAGGGGGGAACACTGAAGCTTTCTTT,CASKTGGNTEAFF
NA,TRBV19,TRBJ1-4,TRBD1,TGTGCCAGTAGTCAGGGGGCACGGCAAGATGAAAAACTGTTTTTT,CASSQGARQDEKLFF
NA,TRBV18,TRBJ1-3,NA,TGTGCCAGCTCACCAATGTGGCACAGGGAAAATTCTACTGGAAACACCATATATTTT,CASSPMWHRENSTGNTIYF
once,TRBV30,TRBJ1-6,NA,TGTGCCTGGGCTGCCAGGGTAAATTCACCCCTCCACTTT,CAWAARVNSPLHF
NA,TRBV27,TRBJ2-1,NA,TGTGCCAGCAGTTTATCACGGCTCTCTCTGGGTTACAATGAGCAGTTCTTC,CASSLSRLSLGYNEQFF
NA,TRBV27,TRBJ1-2,NA,TGTGCCAGCAGAGGGGCGGGGCCCGGGGACTATGGCTACACCTTC,CASRGAGPGDYGYTF
NA,TRBV5-1,TRBJ2-3,TRBD2,TGCGCCAGCAGATTCGGACTAGCGGGGGCCACAGATACGCAGTATTTT,CASRFGLAGATDTQYF
NA,TRBV6-5,TRBJ2-6,TRBD1,TGTGCCAGCAGTTATTTGGACAGGGGTCCCCTCGTCCTGACTTTC,CASSYLDRGPLVLTF
once,TRBV2,TRBJ2-1,TRBD1,TGTGCCAGCAGGTGGGACAGGGCGTACAATGAGCAGTTCTTC,CASRWDRAYNEQFF
NA,TRBV28,TRBJ1-2,TRBD1,TGTGCCAGCAGGTCGGGACAGAACTATGGCTACACCTTC,CASRSGQNYGYTF
NA,TRBV6-1,TRBJ1-2,NA,TGTGCCAGCAGTGAAGCCTGGGGCGGGTATGGCTACACCTTC,CASSEAWGGYGYTF
once,TRBV6-5,TRBJ1-5,NA,TGTGCCAGCAGTAATTCCGGGGGTAGCAATCAGCCCCAGCATTTT,CASSNSGGSNQPQHF
NA,TRBV18,TRBJ2-7,NA,TGTGCCAGCTCACCACCGCAAGGGGAGGCCTCTTACGAGCAGTACTTC,CASSPPQGEASYEQYF
NA,TRBV2,TRBJ1-1,NA,TGTGCCAGCAATACCGGGACAAAGAACACTGAAGCTTTCTTT,CASNTGTKNTEAFF
NA,TRBV4-3,TRBJ1-2,NA,TGCGCCAGCAGCCGGTTGACAGGAGGTTTGGATGGCTACACCTTC,CASSRLTGGLDGYTF
NA,TRBV7-8,TRBJ2-2,TRBD1,TGTGCCAGCAGCTTAGGGCAGGGGGACACCGGGGAGCTGTTTTTT,CASSLGQGDTGELFF
NA,TRBV11-3,TRBJ2-3,NA,TGTGCCAGCAGCTTACGGCAGGGTACAGATACGCAGTATTTT,CASSLRQGTDTQYF
NA,TRBV2,TRBJ2-3,TRBD1,TGTGCCAGCAGTGGCCGGGACAGGGAATCAGATACGCAGTATTTT,CASSGRDRESDTQYF
NA,TRBV18,TRBJ1-4,TRBD1,TGTGCCAGCTCACCATTGGGACAGGTTAATGAAAAACTGTTTTTT,CASSPLGQVNEKLFF
once,TRBV5-1,TRBJ2-1,TRBD2,TGCGCCAGCAGCCCAACCTTAGCGGGCCAAGCCTACAATGAGCAGTTCTTC,CASSPTLAGQAYNEQFF
NA,TRBV9,TRBJ2-2,NA,TGTGCCAGCAGCGTATTAGCCCTGAACACCGGGGAGCTGTTTTTT,CASSVLALNTGELFF
NA,TRBV5-1,TRBJ1-4,NA,TGCGCCAGCAGCTTGGCCCTCGGAACTAATGAAAAACTGTTTTTT,CASSLALGTNEKLFF
NA,TRBV2,TRBJ2-7,NA,TGTGCCAGCAGTGAAATTAAGGTCATGGAAGTCGAGCAGTACTTC,CASSEIKVMEVEQYF
NA,TRBV28,TRBJ2-7,NA,TGTGCCAGCAGTACCCGCGAGCAGTACTTC,CASSTREQYF
NA,TRBV2,TRBJ2-7,NA,TGTGCCAGCAGTGACTCTTCGGACAGCTACGAGCAGTACTTC,CASSDSSDSYEQYF
NA,TRBV15,TRBJ1-5,NA,TGTGCCACCAGTCGACAGGACAAAAGCATACATAGCAATCAGCCCCAGCATTTT,CATSRQDKSIHSNQPQHF
NA,TRBV6-5,TRBJ2-1,NA,TGTGCCAGCGGAAGGGGGGCCGGTGGGAATGAGCAGTTCTTC,CASGRGAGGNEQFF
NA,TRBV11-1,TRBJ1-6,TRBD1,TGTGCCAGCAGCTGGGACAGCCTGGGGAATTCACCCCTCCACTTT,CASSWDSLGNSPLHF
NA,TRBV27,TRBJ2-4,NA,TGTGCCAGCAGTCAACAAACTGGGACGCTAGCCAAAAACATTCAGTACTTC,CASSQQTGTLAKNIQYF